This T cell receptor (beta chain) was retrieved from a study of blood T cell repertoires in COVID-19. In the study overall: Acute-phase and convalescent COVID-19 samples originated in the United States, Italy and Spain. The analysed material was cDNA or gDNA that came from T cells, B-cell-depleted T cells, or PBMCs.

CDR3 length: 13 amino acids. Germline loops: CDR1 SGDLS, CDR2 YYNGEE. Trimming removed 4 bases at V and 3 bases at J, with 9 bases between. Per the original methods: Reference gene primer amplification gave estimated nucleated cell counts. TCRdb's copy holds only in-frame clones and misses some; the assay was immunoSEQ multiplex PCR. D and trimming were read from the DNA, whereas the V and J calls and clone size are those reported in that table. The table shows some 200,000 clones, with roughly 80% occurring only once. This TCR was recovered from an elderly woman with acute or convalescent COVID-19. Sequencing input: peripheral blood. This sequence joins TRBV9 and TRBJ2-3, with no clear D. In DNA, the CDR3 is TGTGCCAGCAGCCCCCCTTCGACAGATACGCAGTATTTT. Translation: CASSPPSTDTQYF.